This T cell receptor beta chain appears in the sequencing data of a study of cytomegalovirus exposure and HLA in healthy donors. Regarding the study as a whole: With DRB1 most and HLA-C fewest, TCR association rates differed between HLA loci in a later analysis.

In its sample, this clone was seen once. Its antigen is unknown. This PCR relied on a set of 60 Vbeta primers and 13 Jbeta primers. Repertoires were generated with immunoSEQ multiplex PCR, while TCRdb's copy carries only in-frame clones and drops some. The profile shows around 170,000 clones, more than 70% of them singletons. Trimming pared 5 bases from V and 1 base from J, leaving 9 bases between. The CDR3 sequence is 15 residues long. CDR1 is LNHDA and CDR2 is SQIVND in the germline V gene (reference sequence). The TCR sequence derives from a girl between 5 and 17 years old in good health and CMV-seronegative. The gene calls are TRBV19 and TRBJ1-6, with D unresolved. The specimen was PBMCs. The CDR3 bases are TGTGCCAGTAGTCTATCGGGGTCCTATAATTCACCCCTCCACTTT. The encoded protein is CASSLSGSYNSPLHF.